A selection of T cell receptor beta chains follows, all from one sample in a study of cytomegalovirus exposure and HLA in healthy donors. The protocol was immunoSEQ multiplex PCR, while the TCRdb copy is restricted to in-frame clones and leaves out a portion. The table shows about 180,000 clones, with under 80% occurring only once. The sample consisted of PBMCs. All receptors come from a human donor in good health. The CDR3 runs from the conserved cysteine through the conserved F or W. D genes are given only for firm matches.

j_call,d_call,v_call,cdr3_nt,cdr3_aa
TRBJ1-1,.,TRBV18,TGTGCCAGCTCACCCCAACAGGGAGAAGCTTTCTTT,CASSPQQGEAFF
TRBJ1-1,TRBD1,TRBV5-6,TGTGCCAGCAGCTTGACGCCAGGGGGCACAAACACTGAAGCTTTCTTT,CASSLTPGGTNTEAFF
TRBJ1-1,.,TRBV2,TGTGCCAGCAACGACGGGGTCAACACTGAAGCTTTCTTT,CASNDGVNTEAFF
TRBJ2-3,.,TRBV2,TGTGCCAGCAGCGGACAGTTGACAGATACGCAGTATTTT,CASSGQLTDTQYF
TRBJ1-6,.,TRBV27,TGTGCCAGCAGTCTAGGACAGAGCTATAATTCACCCCTCCACTTT,CASSLGQSYNSPLHF
TRBJ1-5,.,TRBV4-1,TGCGCCAGCAGCCAAGAAGGGGTCCTCAATCAGCCCCAGCATTTT,CASSQEGVLNQPQHF
TRBJ2-1,TRBD2,TRBV19,TGTGCCAGTAGTATTGGGGAGGGACTAGCGGGGGACAACAATGAGCAGTTCTTC,CASSIGEGLAGDNNEQFF
TRBJ2-7,.,TRBV4-1,TGCGCCAGCAGCCAAGATACTAACATCTACGAGCAGTACTTC,CASSQDTNIYEQYF
TRBJ2-5,.,TRBV5-6,TGTGCCAGCAGCCTAAGACTAGGACCGCTGAGGGAGACCCAGTACTTC,CASSLRLGPLRETQYF
TRBJ1-6,.,TRBV19,TGTGCCAGTAGTATAACAGCGGCGGGGATAAGTAATTCACCCCTCCACTTT,CASSITAAGISNSPLHF